This T cell receptor beta chain comes out of a study of blood T cell repertoires in COVID-19. V was cut by 5 bases and J by 2 bases, with 10 bases left in between. The CDR3 spans 14 residues. CDR1 SNHLY and CDR2 FYNNEI come from the germline V gene. Original handling: Nucleated cell counts were estimated from reference gene primer amplification. Data came from immunoSEQ multiplex PCR; TCRdb stores just in-frame clones and leaves some out. That table gives V, J and clone size, and the DNA gave D and trimming. The data hold about 260,000 clones, with approximately 84% observed a single time. This receptor was obtained from an elderly woman with acute or convalescent COVID-19. The material sequenced was peripheral blood. The rearrangement uses TRBV2 and TRBJ1-3, with D unresolved. DNA for the CDR3: TGTGCCAGCAGTCCAGGCAGGCCTGGAAACACCATATATTTT. Translation: CASSPGRPGNTIYF.